This T cell receptor (beta chain) was captured by sequencing in a study of tumor-infiltrating lymphocytes in primary liver carcinoma. At the level of the study: Lesions, classed as T1-T3 N0M0, spanned about 4 to 10 cm across. Yields of productive TCRbeta reads ranged from roughly 3.65 to 7.5 million per sample and were similar across tissue types. Overall study results and limits: Only about 7-25% of top clones occurred in every one of the five tumor regions.

Joint extraction of RNA and DNA used roughly 19-32 mg of bulk tissue that was unsorted. The sampling covered five separate regions of each tumor. Germline values: CDR1 MNHNS, CDR2 SASEGT. V was trimmed by 6 bases and J by 2 bases, leaving 8 bases between them. The CDR3 consists of 13 residues. This clonotype was recorded many times. Its specificity is unknown. Using a constant-region primer together with ProtoScript II reverse transcriptase, TCR beta cDNA was made from around 500 ng of total RNA. Libraries for TCR beta were built through three nested multiplex PCR rounds, which together made up a slightly modified ARM-PCR procedure. The first two PCR rounds used TRBV1-TRBV30 primers with a Cbeta primer, roughly 10 cycles each. TCRdb called the multiplex PCR reads again in MiXCR, with one record for every CDR3 protein. The sample includes 100,000 or so distinct CDR3 sequences, 69% seen only once; the top ten take just over 9.5%.

This TCR was recovered from a woman aged 60-70 years with primary liver carcinoma and hepatitis B virus infection. The source material was liver tumor tissue from sampling region 5. Subset in this sample: tumor region T5, tumor centre. The V call is TRBV6-1, the J call TRBJ1-3; no clear D gene. CDR3 nucleotides: TGTGCCAGCAGCGAGCGGGCTGGAAACACCATATATTTT. This translates into CASSERAGNTIYF.